This T cell receptor beta chain was identified in a study of blood T cell repertoires in COVID-19. Study overall: COVID-19 samples from acute and convalescent phases originated in the United States, Italy and Spain.

Using immunoSEQ multiplex PCR, the repertoire was profiled, and TCRdb retains in-frame clones only, with some absent. The table shows about 260,000 clones, with 75% to 90% occurring only once. The clonotype comes from a man in his thirties or forties with active or convalescent COVID-19. Material: peripheral blood.

The CDR3 loop reads CASSGFSGVLMNTEAFF. The CDR3 nucleotides read TGTGCCAGCAGCGGATTCTCAGGGGTCTTAATGAACACTGAAGCTTTCTTT. The V gene is TRBV9, the J gene TRBJ1-1; D possibly corresponds to TRBD1 (6 bases). The CDR3 length is 17 residues. V was pared by 3 bases and J by 0 bases, with 18 bases between. Germline V gene data show CDR1 as SGDLS and CDR2 as YYNGEE.